These T cell receptor beta chains were read from a single sample in a study of CD8+ T cells in alopecia areata. Sequencing used immunoSEQ multiplex PCR; TCRdb keeps in-frame clones, though not all of them. The sample records about 40,000 clones, roughly 92% being singletons. Here the sequenced sample was CD8+ T cells sorted from blood, taken at week 24, from a patient treated with tofacitinib. These receptors all stem from a human donor with alopecia areata. Each CDR3 is given with its conserved first and last residue. The order of the fields is D gene, V gene, CDR3 length, clone size, J gene, CDR3 DNA, CDR3 protein. The D gene is left open where the match is weak. The size of a clone is reported for some rows only, either as once, few or many, or as a class for expanded clones.

NA	TRBV5-4	17	NA	TRBJ2-6	TGTGCCAGCAGCTTGGAGCCAGCCATCTCTGGGGCCAACGTCCTGACTTTC	CASSLEPAISGANVLTF
TRBD1	TRBV30	12	NA	TRBJ2-5	TGTGCCTGGACAGGGGGTTCTGGAGAGCAGTACTTC	CAWTGGSGEQYF
NA	TRBV6-5	13	NA	TRBJ2-5	TGTGCCAGCAGTTACCCCATGGGGAGGACCCAGTACTTC	CASSYPMGRTQYF
NA	TRBV6-5	12	NA	TRBJ2-7	TGTGCCAGCACCCAGGTTTTATACGAGCAGTACTTC	CASTQVLYEQYF
TRBD1	TRBV6-5	13	NA	TRBJ2-7	TGTGCCAGCAGTCTACAGGGGGGAGGAGAGCAGTACTTC	CASSLQGGGEQYF
NA	TRBV14	13	NA	TRBJ1-4	TGTGCCAGCAGCCCCCAGATGAATGAAAAACTGTTTTTT	CASSPQMNEKLFF
NA	TRBV7-9	15	NA	TRBJ2-5	TGTGCCAGCAGCTTTGCGGGACGAACATACGAGACCCAGTACTTC	CASSFAGRTYETQYF
NA	TRBV30	15	NA	TRBJ2-1	TGTGCCTGGAGTGATACAGGGTTAGGCTACAATGAGCAGTTCTTC	CAWSDTGLGYNEQFF
TRBD2	TRBV9	17	NA	TRBJ2-3	TGTGCCAGCAGCGTAGGAGGTAGCGGGGGGAGCACAGATACGCAGTATTTT	CASSVGGSGGSTDTQYF
NA	TRBV7-6	17	NA	TRBJ2-5	TGTGCCAGCAGCTTAGCGCTAGACAGGTTTACTGAAGAGACCCAGTACTTC	CASSLALDRFTEETQYF
NA	TRBV12-5	16	NA	TRBJ2-1	TGTGCTAGTGGTTTGGTAGGAGGGGGCGCGCTAAATGAGCAGTTCTTC	CASGLVGGGALNEQFF
NA	TRBV27	12	once	TRBJ2-3	TGTGCCAGCAGAACTAGCACAGATACGCAGTATTTT	CASRTSTDTQYF